This is a list of T cell receptor beta chains from one sample in a study of CD8 T cells in Susac syndrome. TCRdb reanalysed the immunoSEQ multiplex PCR reads using MiXCR and keeps one entry per CDR3 protein. The sample holds approximately 260,000 distinct CDR3 sequences, 90% to 96% seen once. Sequencing input: CD4+ T cells from PBMCs. The source of these receptors is a human donor with Susac syndrome. Both conserved end residues are part of each CDR3. Each record gives: clone size, D gene, J gene, V gene, CDR3 DNA, CDR3 protein. The D gene is left open where the match is weak. Clone size is not always given. Where it is, it says once, few, many or a class for expanded clones.

size: .; D: .; J: TRBJ2-2; V: TRBV4-1; DNA: TGCGCCAGCAGACTGAGGGCGGCCGGGGAGCTGTTTTTT; CDR3: CASRLRAAGELFF
size: .; D: .; J: TRBJ1-3; V: TRBV21-1; DNA: TGTGCCAGCAGCAGCTCTATACCTGGAAACACCATATATTTT; CDR3: CASSSSIPGNTIYF
size: .; D: .; J: TRBJ2-1; V: TRBV6-6; DNA: TGTGCCAGCAATTCGGACAGTCTTTACAATGAGCAGTTCTTC; CDR3: CASNSDSLYNEQFF
size: .; D: .; J: TRBJ2-2; V: TRBV9; DNA: TGTGCCAGCAGCGCACGACTAGTGAACACCGGGGAGCTGTTTTTT; CDR3: CASSARLVNTGELFF
size: .; D: .; J: TRBJ1-1; V: TRBV14; DNA: TGTGCCAGCAGCCAAGATCGTCAGGGGCTCAACACTGAAGCTTTCTTT; CDR3: CASSQDRQGLNTEAFF
size: .; D: TRBD2; J: TRBJ2-5; V: TRBV9; DNA: TGTGCCAGCAGCGTATCGGCCGGACTAGCGGGATTAGAGACCCAGTACTTC; CDR3: CASSVSAGLAGLETQYF
size: .; D: .; J: TRBJ2-2; V: TRBV6-2/TRBV6-3; DNA: TGTGCCAGCAGTTACTCGTTCGGGGAGCTGTTTTTT; CDR3: CASSYSFGELFF
size: .; D: .; J: TRBJ2-1; V: TRBV3-1; DNA: TGTGCCAGCAGCCAGGGACACCCGGACAATGAGCAGTTCTTC; CDR3: CASSQGHPDNEQFF
size: once; D: TRBD1; J: TRBJ1-6; V: TRBV27; DNA: TGTGCCAGCAGTTCTCCGACAGGGGAGAATTCACCCCTCCACTTT; CDR3: CASSSPTGENSPLHF
size: once; D: .; J: TRBJ2-7; V: TRBV29-1; DNA: TGCAGCGTTGACGACGACTCCTACGAGCAGTACTTC; CDR3: CSVDDDSYEQYF
size: .; D: .; J: TRBJ2-2; V: TRBV9; DNA: TGTGCCAGCAGCGTAGTTCCGAACACCGGGGAGCTGTTTTTT; CDR3: CASSVVPNTGELFF
size: .; D: TRBD1; J: TRBJ2-1; V: TRBV23-1; DNA: TGCGCCAGCAGTCAAGAAGGGACAGGGGATCCCTACAATGAGCAGTTCTTC; CDR3: CASSQEGTGDPYNEQFF
size: .; D: .; J: TRBJ2-6; V: TRBV15; DNA: TGTGCCACCAGCAGAGTACTGGCAGGGGAAAACACTGGGGCCAACGTCCTGACTTTC; CDR3: CATSRVLAGENTGANVLTF
size: once; D: .; J: TRBJ2-5; V: TRBV6-5; DNA: TGTGCCAGCAGTTACTCGACAGCTTCGGAGACCCAGTACTTC; CDR3: CASSYSTASETQYF
size: .; D: .; J: TRBJ2-1; V: TRBV12-3/TRBV12-4; DNA: TGTGCCAGCTCAGGGCAGAGCTCCTACAATGAGCAGTTCTTC; CDR3: CASSGQSSYNEQFF
size: .; D: .; J: TRBJ1-1; V: TRBV5-1; DNA: TGCGCCAGCAGCTTGGAGGGCAGCCTCCCCACTGAAGCTTTCTTT; CDR3: CASSLEGSLPTEAFF
size: .; D: .; J: TRBJ2-3; V: TRBV7-2; DNA: TGTGCCAGCAGCTTAGTGGCAGGGACAGATACGCAGTATTTT; CDR3: CASSLVAGTDTQYF
size: .; D: .; J: TRBJ2-2; V: TRBV15; DNA: TGTGCCACCAGCAGAAGCGGACAGCTAGGGTGGGAGCTGTTTTTT; CDR3: CATSRSGQLGWELFF
size: .; D: TRBD2; J: TRBJ2-1; V: TRBV7-7; DNA: TGTGCTAGCAGCCCCACTAGCGGGGCCAGCTCCTACAATGAGCAGTTCTTC; CDR3: CASSPTSGASSYNEQFF
size: .; D: .; J: TRBJ2-5; V: TRBV27; DNA: TGTGCCAGCAGTTTAGTACCCGAAGGGGCAGGGGCGGAGACCCAGTACTTC; CDR3: CASSLVPEGAGAETQYF
size: once; D: .; J: TRBJ1-5; V: TRBV20-1; DNA: TGCAGTGCTAGTGGGCCGGTCAATCAGCCCCAGCATTTT; CDR3: CSASGPVNQPQHF
size: .; D: TRBD1; J: TRBJ1-2; V: TRBV5-1; DNA: TGCGCCAGCAGCTTGGGACAGGGGTCTGGCTACACCTTC; CDR3: CASSLGQGSGYTF
size: .; D: .; J: TRBJ2-7; V: TRBV25-1; DNA: TGTGCCAGCAGTGCAAAGGACAGGGAGGGCTACGAGCAGTACTTC; CDR3: CASSAKDREGYEQYF
size: .; D: .; J: TRBJ2-1; V: TRBV20-1; DNA: TGCAGTGCTACGGGACATAGCTCCTACAATGAGCAGTTCTTC; CDR3: CSATGHSSYNEQFF
size: .; D: .; J: TRBJ2-5; V: TRBV21-1; DNA: TGTGCCAGCAGCAAAGGAAGTGCGAGGAAGGGGTTGGGGGAGACCCAGTACTTC; CDR3: CASSKGSARKGLGETQYF
size: .; D: .; J: TRBJ1-2; V: TRBV7-3; DNA: TGTGCCAGCTCCCACCCGGGGGCAAGAGGTGGCTACACCTTC; CDR3: CASSHPGARGGYTF
size: .; D: .; J: TRBJ1-2; V: TRBV18; DNA: TGTGCCAGCTCACCACTGGGAGGGGATGGCTACACCTTC; CDR3: CASSPLGGDGYTF
size: .; D: .; J: TRBJ1-3; V: TRBV4-2; DNA: TGTGCCAGCAGCCAAGAGGCACAGCGCTCTGGAAACACCATATATTTT; CDR3: CASSQEAQRSGNTIYF
size: .; D: TRBD2; J: TRBJ2-5; V: TRBV29-1; DNA: TGCAGCGTCCGCGGGACTAGCGGGAGAGAGACCCAGTACTTC; CDR3: CSVRGTSGRETQYF
size: .; D: .; J: TRBJ1-2; V: TRBV20-1; DNA: TGCAGTGCAGATAACCGGGACACATCGTACTATGGCTACACCTTC; CDR3: CSADNRDTSYYGYTF
size: .; D: .; J: TRBJ1-5; V: TRBV30; DNA: TGTGCCTGGAGTGTAACAGGCGGTAGGTCCCAGCATTTT; CDR3: CAWSVTGGRSQHF
size: .; D: .; J: TRBJ2-1; V: TRBV9; DNA: TGTGCCAGCAGCGTAGTTCCATGGGTTGAGCAGTTCTTC; CDR3: CASSVVPWVEQFF
size: once; D: TRBD1; J: TRBJ1-1; V: TRBV15; DNA: TGTGCCACCAGCAGAGATAGGGGACAGGGACTGACTGAAGCTTTCTTT; CDR3: CATSRDRGQGLTEAFF
size: .; D: TRBD2; J: TRBJ2-7; V: TRBV29-1; DNA: TGCAGCGTTGAACTAGCGGGGGAGTACGAGCAGTACTTC; CDR3: CSVELAGEYEQYF
size: once; D: .; J: TRBJ1-1; V: TRBV30; DNA: TGTGCCTGGAGTAATACCCGACAGAATTTCTTT; CDR3: CAWSNTRQNFF
size: .; D: TRBD1; J: TRBJ2-7; V: TRBV7-9; DNA: TGTGCCAGCAGCTCCGAGCCAAGACAGGGCCCTACCTACGAGCAGTACTTC; CDR3: CASSSEPRQGPTYEQYF
size: .; D: .; J: TRBJ2-7; V: TRBV29-1; DNA: TGCAGCGTTATCAGCTACGCCGAGCAGTACTTC; CDR3: CSVISYAEQYF
size: .; D: TRBD1; J: TRBJ1-2; V: TRBV7-9; DNA: TGTGCCAGCAGCGGGGACAGGACAGGGAAGACCTATGGCTACACCTTC; CDR3: CASSGDRTGKTYGYTF
size: .; D: .; J: TRBJ1-5; V: TRBV28; DNA: TGTGCCAGCAGAAGTCCCTATCAGCCCCAGCATTTT; CDR3: CASRSPYQPQHF
size: .; D: .; J: TRBJ2-7; V: TRBV27; DNA: TGTGCCAGCAGTCCCCTCGGGGCAGGGGTCTACGAGCAGTACTTC; CDR3: CASSPLGAGVYEQYF
size: .; D: .; J: TRBJ2-7; V: TRBV3-1; DNA: TGTGCCAGCAGCCAAGTTCGGACTCTCTCCTACGAGCAGTACTTC; CDR3: CASSQVRTLSYEQYF
size: .; D: .; J: TRBJ1-1; V: TRBV30; DNA: TGTGCGATAGGCCACACTGAAGCTTTCTTT; CDR3: CAIGHTEAFF